This TCR beta chain was captured in a study of T cell changes during pregnancy in multiple sclerosis. The method was immunoSEQ multiplex PCR; TCRdb's version includes in-frame clones alone and lacks a portion of them. Of tens of thousands of clones in the sample, 70% to 90% are singletons; the top ten hold under 2%. This CDR3 spans 16 amino acids. Unmatched junction bases numbered 1, after V lost 2 bases and J lost 1 base. Germline V gives CDR1 MNHNY, CDR2 SVGAGI (reference sequence). The material was peripheral blood, obtained in the first trimester of pregnancy. The chain recombines TRBV6-6 with TRBJ2-7, with 14 nucleotides matching TRBD2. This receptor was obtained from a female donor with multiple sclerosis, enrolled in a pregnancy study. The CDR3 reads CASSYRTSGRSYEQYF. As DNA, the CDR3 is TGTGCCAGCAGTTACCGGACTAGCGGGAGGTCCTACGAGCAGTACTTC.